What follows are 2 T cell receptor beta chains derived from one specimen sequenced in a study of RUNX1 and TCR beta rearrangement in T-cell leukemia (dated by TCRdb to the early 2020s). The protocol used for the library was PCR. The instrument was an Illumina MiSeq. Characterization of TCR beta DJ and VDJ rearrangements was performed by next generation amplicon sequencing. The raw public reads went through TCRdb reprocessing: fastp at Q25, MiXCR clone calling, in-frame beta chains kept. Rows are combined by CDR3 protein, so each entry shows the most common genes and DNA. In all, the sample holds under 550 distinct CDR3 sequences, and around 44% of those were seen once. The ten top clones hold 98% of the sample. The sequenced sample was blood. The origin of the receptors is a female donor with T-cell acute lymphoblastic leukemia.

The chain carries TRBV6-4 and TRBJ1-5; tentative D call: TRBD1 (5 bases). The V end was cut by 3 bases, the J end by 3 bases, with 21 bases between. CDR1 and CDR2 from the germline V gene are MRHNA and SNTAGT. The CDR3 spans 18 residues. This chain's CDR3 is CASSDQGRISINNQPQHF. The CDR3 DNA reads TGTGCCAGCAGTGATCAGGGTAGAATATCGATTAACAATCAGCCCCAGCATTTT.

The chain links TRBV6-2 or TRBV6-3 to TRBJ1-2; 7 bases match TRBD1. Trimming took 3 bases from V and 10 from J; bases not matched to a gene: 17. The CDR3 runs to 16 residues. Germline lookup yields CDR1 MNHEY and CDR2 SVGEGT. CDR3 nucleotides: TGTGCCAGCAGTTATCCCCGGACAGGATCGGTCCACTTCTACACCTTC. It codes for CASSYPRTGSVHFYTF.